This T cell receptor (beta chain) was sequenced for a study of CXCR3-negative and CXCR3-positive naive CD8 T cells. Study findings and constraints: Naive cells, whether CXCR3-negative or CXCR3-positive, had similar TRBV-TRBJ usage, while memory cells differed. Memory CD8+ cells showed much lower diversity, while both naive subsets were comparably high. CXCR3 expression dropped partially after cryopreservation, and most assays relied on fresh PBMCs. Relative to CXCR3-negative naive cells, CXCR3-positive naive cells had more hydrophobic TRB CDR3s.

Note on this clonotype: Its antigen remains unidentified.

Phenotypically, naive CD8+ T cells corresponded to CD45RO-CCR7+CD27+CD95-. CDR1 is SGHDT, CDR2 YYEEEE, per germline. The CDR3 covers 17 residues. cDNA libraries for TRB were generated by 5' RACE incorporating UMI labels. TCRdb reprocessed the 5' RACE reads and keeps a single row for each CDR3 protein, giving no DNA. The listing records some 150,000 distinct CDR3 sequences. The rearrangement joins TRBV5-6 to TRBJ2-1; checking the TCRdb D call of TRBD2 is not possible without DNA. Specimen: naive CXCR3+ CD8+ T cells from blood. This sample's subset: CD45RO-CCR7+CD27+CD95- naive CD8+ T cells expressing CXCR3 (TNR3+). The TCR sequence derives from a human donor in good health. Some clones in this sample may be carry-over from other donors' samples. CDR3 sequence: CASSLASGRAAYNEQFF.